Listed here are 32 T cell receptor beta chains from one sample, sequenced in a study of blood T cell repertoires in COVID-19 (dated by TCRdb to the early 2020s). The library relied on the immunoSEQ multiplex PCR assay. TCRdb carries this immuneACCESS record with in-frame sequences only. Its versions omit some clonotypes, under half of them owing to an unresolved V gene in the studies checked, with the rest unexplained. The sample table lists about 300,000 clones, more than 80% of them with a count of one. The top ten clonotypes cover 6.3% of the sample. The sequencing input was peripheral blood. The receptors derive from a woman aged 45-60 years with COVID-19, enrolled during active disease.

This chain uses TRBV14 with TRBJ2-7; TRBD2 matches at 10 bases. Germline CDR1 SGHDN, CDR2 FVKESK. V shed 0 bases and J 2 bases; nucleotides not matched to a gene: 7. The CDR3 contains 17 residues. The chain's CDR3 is CASSQEISLAGAYEQYF. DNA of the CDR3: TGTGCCAGCAGCCAAGAAATCTCTCTAGCGGGAGCCTACGAGCAGTACTTC.

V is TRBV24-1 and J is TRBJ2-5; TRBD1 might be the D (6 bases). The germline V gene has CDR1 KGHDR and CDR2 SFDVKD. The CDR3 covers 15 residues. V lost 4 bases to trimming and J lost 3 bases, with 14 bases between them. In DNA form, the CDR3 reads TGTGCCACCAGTGAACCAACAGGGAAGAAAGAGACCCAGTACTTC. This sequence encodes CATSEPTGKKETQYF.

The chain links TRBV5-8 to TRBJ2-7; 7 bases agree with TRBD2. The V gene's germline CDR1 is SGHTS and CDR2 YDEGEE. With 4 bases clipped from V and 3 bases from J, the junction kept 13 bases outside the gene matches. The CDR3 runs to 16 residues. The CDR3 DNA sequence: TGTGCCAGCAGCCGGAGCCGGGCTAGCGGAAACTACGAGCAGTACTTC. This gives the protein CASSRSRASGNYEQYF.

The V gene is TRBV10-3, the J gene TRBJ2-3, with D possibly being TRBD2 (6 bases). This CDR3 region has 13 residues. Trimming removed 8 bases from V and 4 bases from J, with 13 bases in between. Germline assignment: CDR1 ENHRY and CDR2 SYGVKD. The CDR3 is CAISGREADTQYF. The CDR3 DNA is TGTGCCATCTCAGGCAGGGAGGCAGATACGCAGTATTTT.

The CDR3 sequence is CASSPVFVPPGYTF. The DNA for the CDR3 is TGTGCCAGCTCACCAGTTTTCGTCCCCCCTGGCTACACCTTC. This sequence joins TRBV18 and TRBJ1-2, with no clear D. The CDR3 has 14 residues. The V gene lost 2 bases and the J gene lost 7 bases, with 14 bases spanning the gap. Germline V gene data show CDR1 as KGHSH and CDR2 as LQKENI.

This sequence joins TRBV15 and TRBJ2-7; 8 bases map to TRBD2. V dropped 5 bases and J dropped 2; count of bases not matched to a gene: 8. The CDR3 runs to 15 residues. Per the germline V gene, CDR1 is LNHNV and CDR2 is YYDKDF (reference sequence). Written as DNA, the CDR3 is TGTGCCACCAGCCGAAAACTAGCGGATCCCTACGAGCAGTACTTC. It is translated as CATSRKLADPYEQYF.

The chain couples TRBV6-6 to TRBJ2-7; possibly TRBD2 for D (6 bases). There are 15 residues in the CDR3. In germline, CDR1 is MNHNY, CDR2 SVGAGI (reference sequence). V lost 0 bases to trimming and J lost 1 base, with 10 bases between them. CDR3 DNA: TGTGCCAGCAGTTACTCACGACTAGAGTCCTACGAGCAGTACTTC. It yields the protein CASSYSRLESYEQYF.

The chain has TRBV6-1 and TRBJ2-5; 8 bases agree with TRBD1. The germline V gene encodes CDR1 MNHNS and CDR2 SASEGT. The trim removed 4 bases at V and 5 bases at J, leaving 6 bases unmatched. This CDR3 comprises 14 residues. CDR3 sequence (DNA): TGTGCCAGCAGTGGATGGACAGGGAGGGAGACCCAGTACTTC. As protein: CASSGWTGRETQYF.

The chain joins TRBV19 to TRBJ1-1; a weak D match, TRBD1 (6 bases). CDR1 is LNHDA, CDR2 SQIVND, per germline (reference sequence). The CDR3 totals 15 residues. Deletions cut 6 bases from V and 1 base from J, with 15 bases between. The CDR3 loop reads CASRRTVNSNTEAFF. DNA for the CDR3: TGTGCCAGTAGGCGGACAGTAAACTCGAACACTGAAGCTTTCTTT.

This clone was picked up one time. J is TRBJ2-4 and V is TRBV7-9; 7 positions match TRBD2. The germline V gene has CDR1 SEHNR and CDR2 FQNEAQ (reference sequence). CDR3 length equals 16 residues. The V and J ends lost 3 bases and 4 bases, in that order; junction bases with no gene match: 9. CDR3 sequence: CASSFALPGGKNIQYF. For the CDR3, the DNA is TGTGCCAGCAGCTTTGCCCTGCCGGGGGGAAAAAACATTCAGTACTTC.

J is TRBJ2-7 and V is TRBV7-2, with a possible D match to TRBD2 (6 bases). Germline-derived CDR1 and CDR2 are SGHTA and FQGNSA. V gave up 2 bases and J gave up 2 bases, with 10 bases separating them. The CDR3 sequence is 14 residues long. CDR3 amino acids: CASSLLGTPYEQYF. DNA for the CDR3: TGTGCCAGCAGCTTACTAGGGACTCCCTACGAGCAGTACTTC.

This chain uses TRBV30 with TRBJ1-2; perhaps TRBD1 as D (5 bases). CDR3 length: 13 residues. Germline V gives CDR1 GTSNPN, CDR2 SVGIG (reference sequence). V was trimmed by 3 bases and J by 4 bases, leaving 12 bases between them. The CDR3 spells CAWSRTQGYGYTF. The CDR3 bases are TGTGCCTGGAGCAGGACCCAGGGCTATGGCTACACCTTC.

CDR3 in DNA: TGCGCCAGCAGCTCTAGCCCTTCACTAGCCAAAAACATTCAGTACTTC. Amino acid sequence: CASSSSPSLAKNIQYF. This chain links TRBV5-1 with TRBJ2-4; D perhaps matches TRBD2 (5 bases). CDR3 length: 16 amino acids. The V gene's germline CDR1 is SGHRS and CDR2 YFSETQ. V shed 3 bases and J shed 0 bases, with 13 bases lying between them.

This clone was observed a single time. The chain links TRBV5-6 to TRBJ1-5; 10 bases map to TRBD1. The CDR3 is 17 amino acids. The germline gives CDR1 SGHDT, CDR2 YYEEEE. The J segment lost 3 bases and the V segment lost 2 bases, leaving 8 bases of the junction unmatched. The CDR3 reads CASSFGRDRGYNQPQHF. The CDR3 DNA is TGTGCCAGCAGCTTTGGCCGGGACAGGGGATACAATCAGCCCCAGCATTTT. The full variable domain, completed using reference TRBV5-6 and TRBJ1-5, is DAGVTQSPTHLIKTRGQQVTLRCSPKSGHDTVSWYQQALGQGPQFIFQYYEEEERQRGNFPDRFSGHQFPNYSSELNVNALLLGDSALYLCASSFGRDRGYNQPQHFGDGTRLSIL.

The CDR3 DNA follows: TGTGCCTGGAGTGGACCTGGACTAGCGGAGACGGGAGAGACCCAGTACTTC. As protein: CAWSGPGLAETGETQYF. V is TRBV30 and J is TRBJ2-5, with 10 bases identical to TRBD2. Trimming took 1 base from V and 4 from J; bases not matched to a gene: 12. Germline V gene lookup returns CDR1 GTSNPN and CDR2 SVGIG (reference sequence). The CDR3 runs 17 residues.

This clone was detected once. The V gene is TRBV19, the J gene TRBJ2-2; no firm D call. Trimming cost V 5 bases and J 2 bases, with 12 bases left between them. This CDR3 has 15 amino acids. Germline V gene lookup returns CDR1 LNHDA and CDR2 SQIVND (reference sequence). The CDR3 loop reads CASSPWALNTGELFF. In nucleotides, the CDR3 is TGTGCCAGTAGTCCCTGGGCCTTAAACACCGGGGAGCTGTTTTTT.

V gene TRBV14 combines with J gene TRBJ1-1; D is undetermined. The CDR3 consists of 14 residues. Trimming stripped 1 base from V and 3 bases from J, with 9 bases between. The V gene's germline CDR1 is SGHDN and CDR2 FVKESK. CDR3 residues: CASSQGNSYTEAFF. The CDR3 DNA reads TGTGCCAGCAGCCAAGGCAACAGCTACACTGAAGCTTTCTTT.

The CDR3 nucleotides are TGTGCCAGCAGTGGCCCAGGGGTACAAGAGACCCAGTACTTC. Translation: CASSGPGVQETQYF. The rearrangement uses TRBV6-2 or TRBV6-3 and TRBJ2-5; possible D gene TRBD1, 6 bases. Trimming shortened V by 5 bases and J by 2 bases, and 12 bases separated the two germline ends. The germline V gene encodes CDR1 MNHEY and CDR2 SVGEGT. The CDR3 has 14 amino acids.

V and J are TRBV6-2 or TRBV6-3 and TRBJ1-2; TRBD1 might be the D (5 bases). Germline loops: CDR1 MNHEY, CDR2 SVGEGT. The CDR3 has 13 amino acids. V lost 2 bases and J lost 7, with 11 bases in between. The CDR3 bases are TGTGCCAGCAGTTACAGGGGCCCCGGTGGCTACACCTTC. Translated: CASSYRGPGGYTF.

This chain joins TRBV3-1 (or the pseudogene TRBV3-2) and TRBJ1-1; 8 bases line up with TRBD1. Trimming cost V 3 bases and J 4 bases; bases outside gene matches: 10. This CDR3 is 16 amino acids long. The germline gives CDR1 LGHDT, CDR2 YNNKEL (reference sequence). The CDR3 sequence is CASSHLDRGRGTEAFF. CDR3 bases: TGTGCCAGCAGCCATCTCGACAGGGGCAGGGGCACTGAAGCTTTCTTT.

The CDR3 nucleotides read TGCAGCGTTGAGCCCGTAGGGGACACTGAAGCTTTCTTT. Translation: CSVEPVGDTEAFF. J is TRBJ1-1 and V is TRBV29-1; perhaps TRBD1 as D (5 bases). Trimming removed 3 bases from V and 3 bases from J, with 11 bases in between. Germline CDR1 and CDR2: SQVTM and ANQGSEA. The CDR3 is 13 residues long.

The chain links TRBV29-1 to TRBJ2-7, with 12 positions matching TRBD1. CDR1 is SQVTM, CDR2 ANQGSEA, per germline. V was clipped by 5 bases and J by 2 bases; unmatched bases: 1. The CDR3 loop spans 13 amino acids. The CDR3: CSVRDRGPYEQYF. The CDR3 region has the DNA TGCAGCGTTAGGGACAGGGGGCCCTACGAGCAGTACTTC.

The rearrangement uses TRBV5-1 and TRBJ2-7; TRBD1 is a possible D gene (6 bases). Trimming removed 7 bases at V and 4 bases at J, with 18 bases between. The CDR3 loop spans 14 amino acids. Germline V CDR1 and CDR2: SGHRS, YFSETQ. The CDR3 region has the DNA TGCGCCAGCGGGGTGCGACAGGCGAATTACGAGCAGTACTTC. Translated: CASGVRQANYEQYF.

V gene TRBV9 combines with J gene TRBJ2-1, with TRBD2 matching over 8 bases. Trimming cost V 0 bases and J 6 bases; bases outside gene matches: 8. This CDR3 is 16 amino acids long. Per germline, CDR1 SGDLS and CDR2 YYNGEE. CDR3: CASSVGTGGPRNEQFF. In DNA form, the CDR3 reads TGTGCCAGCAGCGTAGGAACGGGAGGGCCGCGCAATGAGCAGTTCTTC.

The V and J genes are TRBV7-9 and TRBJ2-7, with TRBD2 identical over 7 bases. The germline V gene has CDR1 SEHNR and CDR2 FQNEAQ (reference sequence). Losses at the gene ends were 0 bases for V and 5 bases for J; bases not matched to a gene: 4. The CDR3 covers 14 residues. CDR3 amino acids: CASSLAAGRDEQYF. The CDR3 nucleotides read TGTGCCAGCAGCTTAGCAGCGGGAAGGGACGAGCAGTACTTC.

Here the CDR3 DNA reads TGTGCCAGCAGCCGCTACAATGAGCAGTTCTTC. Its protein product is CASSRYNEQFF. This chain links TRBV5-6 with TRBJ2-1, with D hard to call. Germline V gene sequence: CDR1 SGHDT, CDR2 YYEEEE. The length of the CDR3 is 11 residues. Between the trimmed V and J ends, which lost 4 bases and 3 bases, there was a span of 2 bases. Using reference TRBV5-6 and TRBJ2-1 for the parts outside the CDR3, the full variable domain is DAGVTQSPTHLIKTRGQQVTLRCSPKSGHDTVSWYQQALGQGPQFIFQYYEEEERQRGNFPDRFSGHQFPNYSSELNVNALLLGDSALYLCASSRYNEQFFGPGTRLTVL.

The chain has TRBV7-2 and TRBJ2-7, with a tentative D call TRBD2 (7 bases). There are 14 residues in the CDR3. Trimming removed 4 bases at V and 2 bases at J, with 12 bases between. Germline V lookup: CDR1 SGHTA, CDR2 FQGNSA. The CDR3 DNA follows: TGTGCCAGCAGCTCGTCGGGGGGCCCCTACGAGCAGTACTTC. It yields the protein CASSSSGGPYEQYF.

CDR3 sequence reads: CASSPSGLAGEGPQYF. The CDR3 coding sequence is TGTGCCAGCAGCCCATCGGGACTAGCGGGAGAGGGGCCCCAGTACTTC. The rearrangement links TRBV28 to TRBJ2-5, with TRBD2 identical over 14 bases. The ends lost 6 bases at V and 9 bases at J; junction bases unmatched: 12. The germline V gene has CDR1 MDHEN and CDR2 SYDVKM. CDR3 length: 16 amino acids.

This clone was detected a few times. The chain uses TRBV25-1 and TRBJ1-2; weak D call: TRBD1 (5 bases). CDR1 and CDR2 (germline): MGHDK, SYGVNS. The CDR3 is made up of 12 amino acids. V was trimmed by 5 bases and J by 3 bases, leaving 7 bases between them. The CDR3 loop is CASSRGYYGYTF. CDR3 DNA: TGTGCCAGCAGTCGGGGGTACTATGGCTACACCTTC.

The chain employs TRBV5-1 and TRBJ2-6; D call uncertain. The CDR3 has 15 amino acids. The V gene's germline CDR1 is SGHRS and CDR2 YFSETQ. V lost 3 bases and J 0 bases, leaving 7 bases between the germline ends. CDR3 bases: TGCGCCAGCAGCTATGACAACTCTGGGGCCAACGTCCTGACTTTC. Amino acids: CASSYDNSGANVLTF.

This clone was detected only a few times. DNA for the CDR3: TGTGCCAGCAGCCAATTTCAGGGGGTCAACACCGGGGAGCTGTTTTTT. As protein: CASSQFQGVNTGELFF. The V gene is TRBV3-1 (or the pseudogene TRBV3-2), the J gene TRBJ2-2; 7 positions agree with TRBD1. CDR3 length: 16 residues. With V trimmed by 2 bases and J by 2 bases, 5 bases remained unmatched. CDR1 LGHDT and CDR2 YNNKEL come from the germline V gene (reference sequence).

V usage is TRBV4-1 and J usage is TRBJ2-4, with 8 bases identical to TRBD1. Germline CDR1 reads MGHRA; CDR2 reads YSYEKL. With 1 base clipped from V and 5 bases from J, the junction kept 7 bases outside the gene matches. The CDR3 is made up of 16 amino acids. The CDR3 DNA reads TGCGCCAGCAGCCAAGTAGACAGGGGTGACGAAAACATTCAGTACTTC. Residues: CASSQVDRGDENIQYF.